Sequencing of this T cell receptor beta chain was carried out in a study of T cell responses to AZD1222 COVID-19 vaccine. About the study: Some second doses came at about 4 weeks and others at about 12 weeks; these were pooled.

In its sample, this clone was seen once. What it binds is unknown. From germline, CDR1 is MNHEY and CDR2 SVGAGI. J gave up 4 bases and V 2 bases, and 1 base lay outside the gene matches. The length of the CDR3 is 15 residues. Sequencing used immunoSEQ multiplex PCR; TCRdb keeps in-frame clones, though not all of them. Among around 96,000 clones, roughly 88% were seen once, and the ten largest hold less than 3.5%. Whole-study results and caveats: Mostly white British, mostly female donors; authors suggested clonal diversity may be underestimated. All repertoire sampling was performed exclusively after the peak T cell response.

Sequences were derived from peripheral blood, sampled on day 0 of AZD1222 vaccination. The rearrangement joins TRBV6-5 to TRBJ2-1, with 11 bases lining up with TRBD2. This clonotype was sampled from an adult in good health. This CDR3 reads CASSYVAGGYNEQFF. CDR3 DNA sequence: TGTGCCAGCAGTTACGTAGCGGGGGGGTACAATGAGCAGTTCTTC.